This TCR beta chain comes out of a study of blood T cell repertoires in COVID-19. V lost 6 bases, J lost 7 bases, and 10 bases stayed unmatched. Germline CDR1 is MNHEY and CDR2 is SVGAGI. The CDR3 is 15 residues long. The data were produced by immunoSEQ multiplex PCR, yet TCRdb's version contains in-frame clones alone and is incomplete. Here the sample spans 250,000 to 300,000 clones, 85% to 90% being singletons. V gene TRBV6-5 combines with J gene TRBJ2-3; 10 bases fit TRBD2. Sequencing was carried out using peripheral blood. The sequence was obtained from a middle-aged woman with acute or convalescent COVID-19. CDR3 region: CASRGAGGVTNTQYF. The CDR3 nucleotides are TGTGCCAGCAGGGGAGCGGGGGGGGTCACGAATACGCAGTATTTT.